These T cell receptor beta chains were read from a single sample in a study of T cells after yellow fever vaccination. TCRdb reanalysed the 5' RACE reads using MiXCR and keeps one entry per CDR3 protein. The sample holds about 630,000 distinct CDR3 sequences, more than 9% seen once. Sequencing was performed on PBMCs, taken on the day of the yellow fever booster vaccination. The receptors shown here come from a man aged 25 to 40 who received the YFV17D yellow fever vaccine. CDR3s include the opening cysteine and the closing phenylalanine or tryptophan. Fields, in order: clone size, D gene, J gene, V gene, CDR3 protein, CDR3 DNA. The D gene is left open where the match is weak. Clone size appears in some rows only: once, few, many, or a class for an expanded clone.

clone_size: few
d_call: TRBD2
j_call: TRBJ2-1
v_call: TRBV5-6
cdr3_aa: CASSFGLAGDSEQFF
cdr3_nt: TGTGCCAGCAGCTTTGGACTAGCGGGAGATAGTGAGCAGTTCTTC

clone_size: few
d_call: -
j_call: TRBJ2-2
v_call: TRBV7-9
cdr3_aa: CATIDAAGELFF
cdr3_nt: TGTGCCACCATCGATGCGGCCGGGGAGCTGTTTTTT

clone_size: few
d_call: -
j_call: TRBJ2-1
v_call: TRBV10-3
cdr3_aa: CAISESKDNEQFF
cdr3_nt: TGTGCCATCAGTGAGTCGAAAGACAATGAGCAGTTCTTC

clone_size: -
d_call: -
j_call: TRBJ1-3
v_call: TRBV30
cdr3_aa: CAWRGSGNTIYF
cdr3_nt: TGTGCCTGGAGAGGCTCTGGAAACACCATATATTTT

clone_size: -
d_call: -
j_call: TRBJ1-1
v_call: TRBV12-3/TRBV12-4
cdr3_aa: CASSRTSTEAFF
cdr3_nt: TGTGCCAGCAGTCGGACGAGCACTGAAGCTTTCTTT

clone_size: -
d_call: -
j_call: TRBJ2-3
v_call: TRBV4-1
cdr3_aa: CASSPREIMDTQYF
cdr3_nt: TGCGCCAGCAGCCCACGGGAGATAATGGATACGCAGTATTTT

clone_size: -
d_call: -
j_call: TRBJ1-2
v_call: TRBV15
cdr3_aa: CATSRDRGTPGVYGYTF
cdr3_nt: TGTGCCACCAGCAGAGATAGGGGAACCCCCGGCGTCTATGGCTACACCTTC

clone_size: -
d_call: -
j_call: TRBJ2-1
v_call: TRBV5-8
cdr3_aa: CASSLGVRPAEQFF
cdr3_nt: TGTGCCAGCAGCCTTGGGGTAAGACCGGCTGAGCAGTTCTTC

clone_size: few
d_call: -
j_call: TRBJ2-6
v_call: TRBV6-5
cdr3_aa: CASSYGTGFSGANVLTF
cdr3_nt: TGTGCCAGCAGTTACGGAACGGGATTCTCTGGGGCCAACGTCCTGACTTTC

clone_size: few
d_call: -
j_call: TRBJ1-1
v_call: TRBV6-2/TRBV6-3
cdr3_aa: CASSTTGRTEAFF
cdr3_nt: TGTGCCAGCAGTACTACAGGGCGCACTGAAGCTTTCTTT

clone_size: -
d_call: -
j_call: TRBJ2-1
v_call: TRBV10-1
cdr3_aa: CASNSRGQRQFF
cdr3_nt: TGCGCCAGCAATTCAAGGGGACAAAGGCAGTTCTTC

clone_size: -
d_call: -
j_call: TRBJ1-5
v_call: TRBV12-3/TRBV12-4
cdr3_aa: CASSFRGNHRDQPQHF
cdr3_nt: TGTGCCAGCAGTTTTAGGGGAAACCACAGGGATCAGCCCCAGCATTTT

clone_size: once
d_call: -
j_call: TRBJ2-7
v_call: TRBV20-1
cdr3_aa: CSASLSGSWSSYEQYF
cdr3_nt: TGCAGTGCTAGCCTCAGCGGGTCCTGGAGCTCCTACGAGCAGTACTTC

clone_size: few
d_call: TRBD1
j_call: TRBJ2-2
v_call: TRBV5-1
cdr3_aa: CATGDRGSNTGELFF
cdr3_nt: TGCGCCACCGGGGACAGGGGCTCAAACACCGGGGAGCTGTTTTTT

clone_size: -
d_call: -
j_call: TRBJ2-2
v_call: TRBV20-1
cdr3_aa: CSASGRNTGELFF
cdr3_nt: TGCAGTGCTAGCGGACGGAACACCGGGGAGCTGTTTTTT

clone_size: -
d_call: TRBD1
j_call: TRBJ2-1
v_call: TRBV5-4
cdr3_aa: CAISPGTAYNEQFF
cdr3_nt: TGTGCCATCAGCCCGGGGACAGCCTACAATGAGCAGTTCTTC

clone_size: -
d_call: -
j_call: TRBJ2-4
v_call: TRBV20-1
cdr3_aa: CSARDLQDGGSANIQYF
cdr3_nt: TGCAGTGCTAGAGATCTGCAGGACGGTGGATCGGCAAACATTCAGTACTTC

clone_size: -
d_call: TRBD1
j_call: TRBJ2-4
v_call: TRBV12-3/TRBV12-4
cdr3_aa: CASTSTGLGKNIQYF
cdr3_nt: TGTGCCAGCACCTCGACAGGGCTGGGCAAAAACATTCAGTACTTC

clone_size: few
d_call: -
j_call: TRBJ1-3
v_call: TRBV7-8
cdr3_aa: CASSPMNSGNTIYF
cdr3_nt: TGTGCCAGCAGCCCGATGAACTCTGGAAACACCATATATTTT

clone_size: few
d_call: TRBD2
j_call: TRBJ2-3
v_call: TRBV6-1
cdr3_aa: CASSRLAGGLTDTQYF
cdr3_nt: TGTGCCAGCAGCCGACTAGCGGGAGGGCTCACAGATACGCAGTATTTT

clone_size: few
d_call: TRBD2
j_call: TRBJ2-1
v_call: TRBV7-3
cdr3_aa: CASSAWEVAGVNEQFF
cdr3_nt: TGTGCCAGCAGCGCCTGGGAGGTAGCGGGAGTCAATGAGCAGTTCTTC

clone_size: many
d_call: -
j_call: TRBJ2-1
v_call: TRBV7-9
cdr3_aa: CAGGPLLLHEQFF
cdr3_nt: TGTGCCGGGGGCCCCCTTCTCCTCCATGAGCAGTTCTTC

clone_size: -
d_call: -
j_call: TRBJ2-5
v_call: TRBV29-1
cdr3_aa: CSVVSGPLETQYF
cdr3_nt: TGCAGCGTTGTATCAGGGCCACTGGAGACCCAGTACTTC

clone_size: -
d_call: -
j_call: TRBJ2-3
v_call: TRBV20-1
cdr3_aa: CSASDSGSTDTQYF
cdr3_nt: TGCAGTGCTAGTGATTCGGGGTCGACAGATACGCAGTATTTT

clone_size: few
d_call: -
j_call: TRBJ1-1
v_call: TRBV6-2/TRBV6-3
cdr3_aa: CASKDRPMNTEAFF
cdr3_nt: TGTGCCAGCAAAGACCGACCAATGAACACTGAAGCTTTCTTT

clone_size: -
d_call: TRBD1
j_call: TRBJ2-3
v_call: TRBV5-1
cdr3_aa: CASSLEDRGPDTQYF
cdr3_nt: TGCGCCAGCAGCTTGGAGGACAGGGGTCCCGATACGCAGTATTTT

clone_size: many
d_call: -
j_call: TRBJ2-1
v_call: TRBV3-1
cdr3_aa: CASSHTYEGAGEQFF
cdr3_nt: TGTGCCAGCAGCCATACATACGAGGGAGCGGGTGAGCAGTTCTTC

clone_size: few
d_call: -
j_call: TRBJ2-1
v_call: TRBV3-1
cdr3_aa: CASSHSYNEQFF
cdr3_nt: TGTGCCAGCAGCCATTCCTACAATGAGCAGTTCTTC

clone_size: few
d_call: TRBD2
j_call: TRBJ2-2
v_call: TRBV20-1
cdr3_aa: CSALAGGSTGELFF
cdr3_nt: TGCAGTGCCCTAGCGGGAGGGTCTACCGGGGAGCTGTTTTTT

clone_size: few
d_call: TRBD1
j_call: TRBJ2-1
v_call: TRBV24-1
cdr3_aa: CATSDSIGTGSYNEQFF
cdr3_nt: TGTGCCACCAGTGATTCCATCGGGACAGGATCCTACAATGAGCAGTTCTTC

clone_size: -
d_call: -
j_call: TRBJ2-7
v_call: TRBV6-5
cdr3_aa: CASRDIGGEQYF
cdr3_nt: TGTGCCAGCAGGGACATCGGGGGCGAGCAGTACTTC

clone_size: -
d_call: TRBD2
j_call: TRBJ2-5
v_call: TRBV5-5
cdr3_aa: CASSRTPLAGLLETQYF
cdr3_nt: TGTGCCAGCAGCCGTACCCCCCTAGCGGGTCTTCTTGAGACCCAGTACTTC

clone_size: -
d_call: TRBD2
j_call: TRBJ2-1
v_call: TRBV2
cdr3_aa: CASTGTSLYNEQFF
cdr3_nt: TGTGCCAGCACAGGGACTAGCCTCTACAATGAGCAGTTCTTC

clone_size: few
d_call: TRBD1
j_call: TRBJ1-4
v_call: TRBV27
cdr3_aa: CASSLDGTGVLKLFF
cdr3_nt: TGTGCCAGCAGTTTAGATGGGACAGGGGTTTTAAAACTGTTTTTT

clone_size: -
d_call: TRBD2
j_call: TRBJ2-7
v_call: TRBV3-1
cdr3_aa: CASSQDWEGAYEQYF
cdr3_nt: TGTGCCAGCAGCCAAGACTGGGAGGGTGCTTACGAGCAGTACTTC

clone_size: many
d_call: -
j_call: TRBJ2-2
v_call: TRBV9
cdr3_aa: CASSVGGTGELFF
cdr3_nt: TGTGCCAGCAGCGTAGGTGGCACCGGGGAGCTGTTTTTT

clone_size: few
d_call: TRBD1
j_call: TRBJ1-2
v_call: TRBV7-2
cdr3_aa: CASKGRGPAEGYTF
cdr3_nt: TGTGCCAGCAAGGGAAGGGGGCCAGCCGAGGGCTACACCTTC

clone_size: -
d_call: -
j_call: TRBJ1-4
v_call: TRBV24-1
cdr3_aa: CATSDLRGNEKLFF
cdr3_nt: TGTGCCACCAGTGATTTGAGGGGGAATGAAAAACTGTTTTTT

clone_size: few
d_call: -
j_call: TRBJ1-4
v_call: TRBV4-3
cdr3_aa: CASSHLGAVGMVGLFF
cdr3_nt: TGCGCCAGCAGCCACCTGGGGGCGGTCGGGATGGTGGGGCTGTTTTTT

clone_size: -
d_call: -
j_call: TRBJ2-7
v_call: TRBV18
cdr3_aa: CASSPQTNYEQYF
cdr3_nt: TGTGCCAGCTCACCCCAGACTAACTACGAGCAGTACTTC